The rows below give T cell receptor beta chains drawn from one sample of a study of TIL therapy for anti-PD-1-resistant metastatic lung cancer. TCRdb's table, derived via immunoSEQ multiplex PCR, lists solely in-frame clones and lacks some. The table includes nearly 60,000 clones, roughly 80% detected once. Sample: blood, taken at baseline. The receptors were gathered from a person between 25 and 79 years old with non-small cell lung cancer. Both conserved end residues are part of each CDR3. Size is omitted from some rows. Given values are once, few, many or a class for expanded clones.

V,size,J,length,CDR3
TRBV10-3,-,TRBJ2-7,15,CAIGTSGRTPYEQYF
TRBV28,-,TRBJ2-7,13,CASSSPGYGEQYF
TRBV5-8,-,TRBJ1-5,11,CAGGSNQPQHF
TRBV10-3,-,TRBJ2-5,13,CATRTVAAETQYF
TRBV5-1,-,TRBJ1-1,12,CASSLVRGEAFF
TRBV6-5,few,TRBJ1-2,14,CASIQGPGVYGYTF
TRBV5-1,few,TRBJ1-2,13,CASRQGQVYGYTF
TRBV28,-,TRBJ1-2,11,CASRYKNGYTF
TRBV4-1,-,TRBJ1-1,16,CASSLNRGRGNTEAFF
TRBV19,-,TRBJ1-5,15,CASSPEGQGRQPQHF
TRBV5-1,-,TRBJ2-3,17,CASSLGGTNPSTDTQYF
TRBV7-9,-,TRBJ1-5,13,CASSSGSPQPQHF
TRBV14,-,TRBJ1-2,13,CASSRDMFYGYTF
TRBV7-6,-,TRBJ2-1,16,CASSLRPGGAYNEQFF
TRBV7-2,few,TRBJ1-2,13,CASSLASRGGYTF
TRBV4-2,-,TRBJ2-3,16,CASSQGNRGITDTQYF
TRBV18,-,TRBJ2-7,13,CASSPASLDEQYF
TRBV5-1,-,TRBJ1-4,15,CASSYLGVANEKLFF
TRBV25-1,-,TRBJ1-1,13,CASSEFERTEAFF
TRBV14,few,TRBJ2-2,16,CASSLRGGDLTGELFF
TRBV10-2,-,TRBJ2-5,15,CASSVGFGTRETQYF
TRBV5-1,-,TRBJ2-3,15,CASSDAGGGTDTQYF
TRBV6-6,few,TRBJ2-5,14,CASRQREGRETQYF
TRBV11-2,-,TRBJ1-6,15,CASSGLQGWGSPLHF
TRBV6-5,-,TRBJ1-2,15,CASSYVGAPQSGYTF
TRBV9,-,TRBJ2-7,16,CASSPRQGGPSYEQYF
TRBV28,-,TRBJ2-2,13,CASSPNWPGELFF
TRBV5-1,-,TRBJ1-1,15,CATRLTGGGYTEAFF